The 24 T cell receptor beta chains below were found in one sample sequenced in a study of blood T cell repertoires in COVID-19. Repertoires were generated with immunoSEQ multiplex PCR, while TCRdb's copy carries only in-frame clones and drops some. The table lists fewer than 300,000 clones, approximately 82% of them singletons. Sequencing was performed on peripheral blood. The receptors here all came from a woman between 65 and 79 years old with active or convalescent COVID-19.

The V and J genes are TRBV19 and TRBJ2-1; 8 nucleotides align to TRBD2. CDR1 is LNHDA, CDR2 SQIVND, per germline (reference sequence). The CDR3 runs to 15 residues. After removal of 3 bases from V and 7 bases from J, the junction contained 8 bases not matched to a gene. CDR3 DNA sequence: TGTGCCAGTAGTATCCAGCGGGGGTACCCAAATGAGCAGTTCTTC. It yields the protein CASSIQRGYPNEQFF.

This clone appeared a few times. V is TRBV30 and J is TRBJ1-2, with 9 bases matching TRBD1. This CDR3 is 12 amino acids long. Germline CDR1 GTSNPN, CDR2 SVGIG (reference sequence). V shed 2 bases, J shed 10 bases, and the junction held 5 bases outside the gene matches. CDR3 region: CAWSPGTGTYTF. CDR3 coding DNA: TGTGCCTGGAGTCCCGGGACAGGGACCTACACCTTC. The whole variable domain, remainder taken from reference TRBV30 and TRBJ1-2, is SQTIHQWPATLVQPVGSPLSLECTVEGTSNPNLYWYRQAAGRGLQLLFYSVGIGQISSEVPQNLSASRPQDRQFILSSKKLLLSDSGFYLCAWSPGTGTYTFGSGTRLTVV.

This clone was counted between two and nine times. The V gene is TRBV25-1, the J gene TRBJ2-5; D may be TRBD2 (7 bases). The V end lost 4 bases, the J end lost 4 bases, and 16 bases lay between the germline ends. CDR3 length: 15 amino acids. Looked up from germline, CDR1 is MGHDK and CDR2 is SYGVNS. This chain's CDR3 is CASSVGGGGSETQYF. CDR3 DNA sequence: TGTGCCAGCAGTGTAGGGGGGGGCGGATCAGAGACCCAGTACTTC. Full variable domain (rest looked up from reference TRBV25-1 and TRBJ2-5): EADIYQTPRYLVIGTGKKITLECSQTMGHDKMYWYQQDPGMELHLIHYSYGVNSTEKGDLSSESTVSRIRTEHFPLTLESARPSHTSQYLCASSVGGGGSETQYFGPGTRLLVL.

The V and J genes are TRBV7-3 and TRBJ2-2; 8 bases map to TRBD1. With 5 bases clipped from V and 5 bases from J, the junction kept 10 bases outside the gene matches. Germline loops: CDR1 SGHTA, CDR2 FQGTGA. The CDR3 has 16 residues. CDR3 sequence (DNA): TGTGCCAGCAGCCCTCAGGGGGCACGAGGTACCGGGGAGCTGTTTTTT. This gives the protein CASSPQGARGTGELFF.

The CDR3 DNA is TGTGCCAGCTCACCAGGCAGATCCTACAATGAGCAGTTCTTC. Translated: CASSPGRSYNEQFF. This chain uses TRBV18 with TRBJ2-1; D ambiguous. CDR1 is KGHSH, CDR2 LQKENI, per germline. The CDR3 has 14 amino acids. The V and J ends lost 2 bases and 1 base respectively, with 6 bases between them.

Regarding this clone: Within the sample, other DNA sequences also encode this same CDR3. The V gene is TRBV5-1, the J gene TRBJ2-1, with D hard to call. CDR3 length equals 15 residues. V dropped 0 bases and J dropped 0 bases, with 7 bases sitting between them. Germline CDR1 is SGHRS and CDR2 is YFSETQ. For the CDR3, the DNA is TGCGCCAGCAGCTTGGTTAGGAGCTCCTACAATGAGCAGTTCTTC. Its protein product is CASSLVRSSYNEQFF.

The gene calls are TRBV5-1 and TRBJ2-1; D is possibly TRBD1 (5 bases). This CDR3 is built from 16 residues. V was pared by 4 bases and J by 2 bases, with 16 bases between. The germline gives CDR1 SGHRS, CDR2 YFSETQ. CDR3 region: CASSPSGAVTYNEQFF. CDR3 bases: TGCGCCAGCAGCCCCTCTGGGGCGGTAACCTACAATGAGCAGTTCTTC.

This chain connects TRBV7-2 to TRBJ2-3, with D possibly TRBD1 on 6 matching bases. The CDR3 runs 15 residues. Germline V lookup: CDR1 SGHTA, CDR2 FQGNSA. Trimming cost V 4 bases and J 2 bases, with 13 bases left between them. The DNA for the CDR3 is TGTGCCAGCAGCTGGGCTGGGGGCCACACAGATACGCAGTATTTT. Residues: CASSWAGGHTDTQYF.

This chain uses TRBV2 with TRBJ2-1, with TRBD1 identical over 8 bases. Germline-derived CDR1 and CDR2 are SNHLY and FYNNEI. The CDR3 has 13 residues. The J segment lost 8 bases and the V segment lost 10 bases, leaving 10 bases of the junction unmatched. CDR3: CATQGADGDEQFF. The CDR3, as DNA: TGTGCCACTCAGGGGGCGGACGGCGATGAGCAGTTCTTC.

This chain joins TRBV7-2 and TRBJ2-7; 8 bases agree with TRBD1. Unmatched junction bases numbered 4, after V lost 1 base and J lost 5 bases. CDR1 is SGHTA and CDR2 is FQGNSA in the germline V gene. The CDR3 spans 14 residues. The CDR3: CASSLGQGYDEQYF. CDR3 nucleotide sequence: TGTGCCAGCAGCTTAGGACAGGGGTACGACGAGCAGTACTTC.

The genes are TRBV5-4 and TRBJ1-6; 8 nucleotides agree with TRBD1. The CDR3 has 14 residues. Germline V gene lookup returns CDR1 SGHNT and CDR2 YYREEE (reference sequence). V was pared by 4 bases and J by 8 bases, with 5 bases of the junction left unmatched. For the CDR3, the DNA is TGTGCCAGCAGCATCGACAGGGGCCATTCACCCCTCCACTTT. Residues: CASSIDRGHSPLHF.

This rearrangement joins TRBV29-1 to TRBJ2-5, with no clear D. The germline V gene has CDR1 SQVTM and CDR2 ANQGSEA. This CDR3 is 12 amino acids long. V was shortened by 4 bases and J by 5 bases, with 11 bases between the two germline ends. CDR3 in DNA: TGCAGCGTTGGAGTCGGTCCTGAGACCCAGTACTTC. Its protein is CSVGVGPETQYF.

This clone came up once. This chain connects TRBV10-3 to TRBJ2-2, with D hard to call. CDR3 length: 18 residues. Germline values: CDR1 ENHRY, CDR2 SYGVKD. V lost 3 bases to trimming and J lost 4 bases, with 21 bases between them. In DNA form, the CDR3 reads TGTGCCATCAGTGACCCCGTGGCCGGATCACGGAGCACCGGGGAGCTGTTTTTT. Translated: CAISDPVAGSRSTGELFF.

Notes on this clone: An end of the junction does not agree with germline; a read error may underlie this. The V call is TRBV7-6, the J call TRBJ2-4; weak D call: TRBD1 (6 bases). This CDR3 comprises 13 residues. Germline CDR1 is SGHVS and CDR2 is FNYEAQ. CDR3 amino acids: CASSPNLGHPGNF. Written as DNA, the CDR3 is TGTGCCAGCAGCCCGAACCTGGGACACCCTGGGAACTTC.

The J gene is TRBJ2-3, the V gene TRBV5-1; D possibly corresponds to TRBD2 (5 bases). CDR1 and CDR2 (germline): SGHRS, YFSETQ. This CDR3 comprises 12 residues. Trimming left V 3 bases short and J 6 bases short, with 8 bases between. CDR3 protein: CASSSGLDTQYF. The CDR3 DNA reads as TGCGCCAGCAGCTCCGGACTGGATACGCAGTATTTT.

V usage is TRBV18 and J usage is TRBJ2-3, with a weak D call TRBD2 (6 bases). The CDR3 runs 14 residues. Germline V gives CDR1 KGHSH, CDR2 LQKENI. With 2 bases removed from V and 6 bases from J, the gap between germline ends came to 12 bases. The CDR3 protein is CASSPYGSGDTQYF. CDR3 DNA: TGTGCCAGCTCACCATACGGGAGTGGCGATACGCAGTATTTT.

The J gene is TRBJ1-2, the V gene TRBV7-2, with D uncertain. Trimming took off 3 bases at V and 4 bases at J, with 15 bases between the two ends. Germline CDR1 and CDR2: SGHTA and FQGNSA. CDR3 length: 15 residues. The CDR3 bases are TGTGCCAGCAGCTTGTCCCCGGGAACCCCCTATGGCTACACCTTC. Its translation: CASSLSPGTPYGYTF.

The CDR3 DNA reads as TGTGCCAGCAGCTCATACTCGGGACAATCGCATGGCTACACCTTC. Its protein product is CASSSYSGQSHGYTF. This chain connects TRBV7-9 to TRBJ1-2; the D gene is possibly TRBD1 (6 bases). The length of the CDR3 is 15 residues. The V and J ends lost 4 bases and 6 bases respectively, with 18 bases between them. The V gene's germline CDR1 is SEHNR and CDR2 FQNEAQ (reference sequence).

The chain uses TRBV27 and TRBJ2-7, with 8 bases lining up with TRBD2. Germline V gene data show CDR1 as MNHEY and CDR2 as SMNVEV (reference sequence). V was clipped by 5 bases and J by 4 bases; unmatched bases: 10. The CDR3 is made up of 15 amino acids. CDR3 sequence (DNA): TGTGCCAGCAGTCCCTCGGGAGGGGGGATATACGAGCAGTACTTC. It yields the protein CASSPSGGGIYEQYF.

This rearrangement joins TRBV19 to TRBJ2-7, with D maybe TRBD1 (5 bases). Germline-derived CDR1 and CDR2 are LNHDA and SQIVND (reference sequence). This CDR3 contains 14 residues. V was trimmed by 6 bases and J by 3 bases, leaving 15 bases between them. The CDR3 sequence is CASSDRADDYEQYF. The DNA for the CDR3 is TGTGCCAGTAGCGACAGAGCCGACGACTACGAGCAGTACTTC.

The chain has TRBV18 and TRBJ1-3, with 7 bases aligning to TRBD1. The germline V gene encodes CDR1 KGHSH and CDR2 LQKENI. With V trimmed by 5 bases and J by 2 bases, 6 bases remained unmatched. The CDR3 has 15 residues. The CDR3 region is CASSRNRGAGNTIYF. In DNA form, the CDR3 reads TGTGCCAGCTCAAGAAACAGGGGTGCTGGAAACACCATATATTTT.

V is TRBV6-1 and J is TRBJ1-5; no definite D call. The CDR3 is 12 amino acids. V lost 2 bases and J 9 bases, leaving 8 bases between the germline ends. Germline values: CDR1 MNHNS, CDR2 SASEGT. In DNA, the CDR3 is TGTGCCAGCAGTGAAACCCCAGTGCCCCAGCATTTT. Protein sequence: CASSETPVPQHF.

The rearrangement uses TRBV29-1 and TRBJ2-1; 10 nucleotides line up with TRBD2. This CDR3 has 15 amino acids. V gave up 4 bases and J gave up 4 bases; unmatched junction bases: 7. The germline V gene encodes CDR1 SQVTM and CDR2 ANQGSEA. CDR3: CSVGGLAGVYNEQFF. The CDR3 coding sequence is TGCAGCGTTGGGGGGCTAGCGGGAGTATACAATGAGCAGTTCTTC.

The CDR3 DNA reads as TGTGCCAGCAGTTACTCTACAGGGGAAAGGACCGGGGAGCTGTTTTTT. Protein sequence: CASSYSTGERTGELFF. This rearrangement joins TRBV6-6 to TRBJ2-2; 7 bases agree with TRBD1. There are 16 residues in the CDR3. Germline loops: CDR1 MNHNY, CDR2 SVGAGI (reference sequence). The trim removed 0 bases at V and 5 bases at J, leaving 6 bases unmatched.